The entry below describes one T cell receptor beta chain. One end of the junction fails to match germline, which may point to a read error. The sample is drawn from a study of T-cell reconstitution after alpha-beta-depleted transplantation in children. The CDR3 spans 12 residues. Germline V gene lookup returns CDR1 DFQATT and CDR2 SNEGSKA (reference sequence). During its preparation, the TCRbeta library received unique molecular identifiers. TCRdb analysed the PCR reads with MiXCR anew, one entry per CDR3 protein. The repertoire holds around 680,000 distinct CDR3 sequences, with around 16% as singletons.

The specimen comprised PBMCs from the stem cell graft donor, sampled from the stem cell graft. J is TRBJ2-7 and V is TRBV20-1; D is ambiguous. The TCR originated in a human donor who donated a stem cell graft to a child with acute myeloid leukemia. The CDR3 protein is CSARGDSYDQYF. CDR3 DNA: TGCAGTGCTAGAGGAGACTCCTACGACCAGTACTTC.